A single sample gave rise to the 20 T cell receptor beta chains below, sequenced in a study of metastatic and nonmetastatic thyroid tumors. MiXCR re-clonotyped the PCR reads for TCRdb. The sample records some 18,000 clones, 34% being singletons. All patients were treatment-naive before thyroid surgery. Sequencing was performed on tumor tissue. The receptors stem from a male donor with papillary thyroid cancer or a benign thyroid nodule (not recorded which). Some clones in this sample may be carry-over from other donors' samples.

Here the CDR3 DNA reads TGCAGTGCTCCGCAACCTTTTGGCACCGGGGAGCTGTTTTTT. Its protein is CSAPQPFGTGELFF. The V gene is TRBV20-1, the J gene TRBJ2-2; D ambiguous. Germline assignment: CDR1 DFQATT and CDR2 SNEGSKA (reference sequence). Trimming shortened V by 5 bases and J by 4 bases, and 14 bases separated the two germline ends. The CDR3 contains 14 residues.

This chain joins TRBV5-1 and TRBJ1-2, with D possibly TRBD1 on 5 matching bases. Germline CDR1 is SGHRS and CDR2 is YFSETQ. The CDR3 sequence is 13 residues long. The V gene lost 4 bases and the J gene lost 6 bases, with 13 bases spanning the gap. This CDR3 is CASSASGTDGYTF. DNA for the CDR3: TGCGCCAGCAGCGCCTCAGGGACGGATGGCTACACCTTC.

Concerning this clone: Relative to the germline gene, one junction end is altered; a read error may explain this. The chain joins TRBV6-1 to TRBJ2-6; D is perhaps TRBD1 (5 bases). CDR1 is MNHNS, CDR2 SASEGT, per germline. This CDR3 contains 15 residues. The CDR3 bases are TGTGCCAGCAGTGATGACAACTCTGGGGCCAACTTCCTGACTTTC. It specifies CASSDDNSGANFLTF.

By share, this clone ranks as medium-sized. The CDR3 DNA is TGTGCCAGCAGCTTATGGCGGGATGACGAGCAGTACTTC. This sequence encodes CASSLWRDDEQYF. The V and J genes are TRBV11-2 and TRBJ2-7; a possible D gene is TRBD2 (6 bases). V lost 2 bases and J 5 bases, leaving 10 bases between the germline ends. There are 13 residues in the CDR3. Germline assignment: CDR1 SGHAT and CDR2 FQNNGV.

A word on this clone: Germline is not matched at one junction end, which may reflect a read error. The rearrangement joins TRBV19 to TRBJ1-1, with a tentative D call TRBD1 (5 bases). Per germline, CDR1 LNHDA and CDR2 SQIVND (reference sequence). CDR3 length equals 14 residues. DNA of the CDR3: TGTGCCAGTAGTCGACAGTGGGCCAGAACTGAAGCTATCTTT. It yields the protein CASSRQWARTEAIF.

This chain connects TRBV27 to TRBJ2-2, with D tentatively TRBD1 (6 bases). Trimming stripped 4 bases from V and 1 base from J, with 7 bases between. CDR1 is MNHEY, CDR2 SMNVEV, per germline (reference sequence). The CDR3 loop spans 14 amino acids. DNA of the CDR3: TGTGCCAGCAGTTCGGGACAGAACACCGGGGAGCTGTTTTTT. As protein: CASSSGQNTGELFF.

In this sample, this clone turned up a few times. One junction end does not reproduce the germline sequence, and a read error may be involved. The V call is TRBV5-1, the J call TRBJ2-2; 11 bases agree with TRBD1. Germline V gene sequence: CDR1 SGHRS, CDR2 YFSETQ. This CDR3 spans 18 amino acids. CDR3 in DNA: TGCGCCAGCAGGTTGGTTGGACAGGGGGCGCTTAGGACCGTGGAGCTGTTTTTT. Translation: CASRLVGQGALRTVELFF.

CDR3 nucleotides: TGTGCCAGCAGGCCCTGGACAGGGGAAAATTCACCCCTCCACTTT. This gives the protein CASRPWTGENSPLHF. This chain connects TRBV11-3 to TRBJ1-6; TRBD1 matches at 9 bases. The CDR3 length is 15 residues. V lost 6 bases and J lost 7; bases outside the gene matches: 7. Germline CDR1 reads SGHNT; CDR2 reads YENEEA.

This clone is classed as medium-sized. This same CDR3 is encoded by further DNA sequences in the sample. The CDR3 DNA is TGCAGTGCTAAAACCGGGACTAGCGGCTACAATGAGCAGTTCTTC. This sequence encodes CSAKTGTSGYNEQFF. The chain is built from TRBV20-1 and TRBJ2-1, with 11 bases that match TRBD2. The germline V gene encodes CDR1 DFQATT and CDR2 SNEGSKA (reference sequence). The ends lost 4 bases at V and 3 bases at J; junction bases unmatched: 5. The CDR3 extends over 15 amino acids.

This rearrangement joins TRBV11-2 to TRBJ2-1, with 14 positions matching TRBD2. CDR3 length: 15 residues. With V trimmed by 5 bases and J by 6 bases, 3 bases remained unmatched. The germline gives CDR1 SGHAT, CDR2 FQNNGV. This chain's CDR3 is CASSAGLAGVNEQFF. The CDR3 nucleotides are TGTGCCAGCAGCGCGGGACTAGCGGGGGTCAATGAGCAGTTCTTC.

There are many counts of this clone. This chain connects TRBV28 to TRBJ1-1; a weak D match, TRBD1 (6 bases). The CDR3 has 15 residues. Per germline, CDR1 MDHEN and CDR2 SYDVKM. Deletions cut 7 bases from V and 8 bases from J, with 23 bases between. Here the CDR3 reads CASNLVATGPVEAFF. For the CDR3, the DNA is TGTGCCAGCAACCTTGTGGCGACAGGCCCTGTGGAAGCTTTCTTT.

The chain carries TRBV28 and TRBJ2-7; D possibly corresponds to TRBD1 (5 bases). The CDR3 runs to 14 residues. V was cut by 5 bases and J by 5 bases, with 16 bases left in between. CDR1 and CDR2 (germline): MDHEN, SYDVKM. The CDR3 DNA reads as TGTGCCAGCAGTCACGGGCCAGGGCGTGACGAGCAGTACTTC. It yields the protein CASSHGPGRDEQYF.

CDR3 in DNA: TGTGCCAGCAGCGCGATAAAGCGCACCGGGGATCCGTTTTTT. This encodes CASSAIKRTGDPFF. The gene calls are TRBV7-2 and TRBJ2-2, with D possibly being TRBD2 (5 bases). Germline values: CDR1 SGHTA, CDR2 FQGNSA. Trimming cost V 5 bases and J 16 bases, with 23 bases left between them. The CDR3 runs to 14 residues.

V and J are TRBV6-2 or TRBV6-3 and TRBJ2-3; 10 bases align to TRBD2. The J segment lost 12 bases and the V segment lost 4 bases, leaving 13 bases of the junction unmatched. CDR1 is MNHEY, CDR2 SVGEGT, per germline. The CDR3 length is 15 residues. The DNA of the CDR3 is TGTGCCAGCAGTTGGAGCGGGAGGGGGACAGATATTCAGTATTTT. Translated: CASSWSGRGTDIQYF.

This clone was seen repeatedly, ten times or more. V gene TRBV29-1 combines with J gene TRBJ1-2, with TRBD1 identical over 10 bases. The V and J ends lost 4 bases and 10 bases, in that order; junction bases with no gene match: 9. The CDR3 has 13 amino acids. From germline, CDR1 is SQVTM and CDR2 ANQGSEA. The CDR3 is CSVGGTGTGDYTF. The DNA of the CDR3 is TGCAGCGTTGGGGGAACCGGGACAGGGGACTACACCTTC.

This clone was picked up many times. One base away lies a much larger clone, so this may be a sequencing read error. Other DNA sequences within the sample encode an identical CDR3. The gene calls are TRBV20-1 and TRBJ1-5; 8 bases are shared with TRBD1. The CDR3 length is 13 residues. CDR1 is DFQATT, CDR2 SNEGSKA, per germline (reference sequence). The CDR3 is CSADRGSNQPQHF. The CDR3 region has the DNA TGCAGTGCCGACAGGGGTAGCAATCAGCCTCAGCATTTT.

The V call is TRBV19, the J call TRBJ1-4, with a weak D call TRBD1 (6 bases). The CDR3 is 13 amino acids. In germline, CDR1 is LNHDA, CDR2 SQIVND (reference sequence). Trimming pared 8 bases from V and 5 bases from J, leaving 12 bases between. CDR3 amino acids: CASRNRVNEKLFF. In DNA, the CDR3 is TGTGCCAGTCGCAACAGGGTGAATGAAAAACTGTTTTTT.

The rearrangement uses TRBV5-1 and TRBJ2-3, with D perhaps TRBD1 or TRBD2 (5 bases each). The CDR3 spans 14 residues. V lost 0 bases to trimming and J lost 0 bases, with 5 bases between them. The germline V gene encodes CDR1 SGHRS and CDR2 YFSETQ. For the CDR3, the DNA is TGCGCCAGCAGCTTGGGGGACAGCACAGATACGCAGTATTTT. This sequence encodes CASSLGDSTDTQYF.

CDR3 nucleotides: TGTGCCAGCAGCTTAGGGGGGCAGGACCGGGAGCCCCAGCATTTT. It codes for CASSLGGQDREPQHF. This chain uses TRBV7-8 with TRBJ1-5; D possibly corresponds to TRBD1 (6 bases). This CDR3 spans 15 amino acids. The V end was cut by 1 base, the J end by 8 bases, with 15 bases between. CDR1 and CDR2 (germline): SGHVS, FQNEAQ. The full variable domain, completed using reference TRBV7-8 and TRBJ1-5, is GAGVSQSPRYKVAKRGQDVALRCDPISGHVSLFWYQQALGQGPEFLTYFQNEAQLDKSGLPSDRFFAERPEGSVSTLKIQRTQQEDSAVYLCASSLGGQDREPQHFGDGTRLSIL.

Of note for this clone: The junction differs from germline at one of its ends, possibly a read error. Other DNA sequences of this sample code for an identical CDR3. This chain connects TRBV18 to TRBJ2-2, with D possibly being TRBD1 or TRBD2 (5 bases each). Looked up from germline, CDR1 is KGHSH and CDR2 is LQKENI. The CDR3 has 20 amino acids. Here the CDR3 reads CASSPAPGRRQPSNTGELFF. CDR3 DNA: TGTGCCAGCTCACCAGCGCCGGGACGCCGCCAACCTTCGAACACAGGGGAGCTGTTTTTT.